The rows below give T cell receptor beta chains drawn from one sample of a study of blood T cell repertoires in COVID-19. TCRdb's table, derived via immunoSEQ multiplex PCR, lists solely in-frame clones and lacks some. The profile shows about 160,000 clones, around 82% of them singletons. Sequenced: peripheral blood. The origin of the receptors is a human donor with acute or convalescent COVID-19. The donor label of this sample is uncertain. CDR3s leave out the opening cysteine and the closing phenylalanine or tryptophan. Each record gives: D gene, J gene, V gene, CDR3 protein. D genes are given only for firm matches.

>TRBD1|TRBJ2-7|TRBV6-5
ASSFGQGARYEQY
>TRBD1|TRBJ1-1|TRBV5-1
ASSLGTGTNTEAF
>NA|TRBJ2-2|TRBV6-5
ASTYDGTLRELF
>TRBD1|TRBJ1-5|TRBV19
ASSPYRGQNQPQH
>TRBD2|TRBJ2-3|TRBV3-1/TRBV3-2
ASSPLLAGESTDTQY
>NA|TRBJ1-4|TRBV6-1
ASSESGRANEKLF
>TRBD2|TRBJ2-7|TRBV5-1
ASSDTRAGGGYEQY
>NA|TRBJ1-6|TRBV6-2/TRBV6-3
ASSYAFYNSPLH
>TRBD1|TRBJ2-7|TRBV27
ASRRTRDRVDYEQY
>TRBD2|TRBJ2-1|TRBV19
ASRRTGLARFYSEQF
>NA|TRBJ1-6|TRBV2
ASSEQGSSPLH
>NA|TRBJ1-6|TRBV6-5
ASGVRGNSPLH
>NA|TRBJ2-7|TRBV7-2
ASSNQGRGYEQY
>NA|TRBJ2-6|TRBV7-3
ASSPYREGAGANVLT
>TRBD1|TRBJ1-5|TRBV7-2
ASSPGRQGTLNQPQH
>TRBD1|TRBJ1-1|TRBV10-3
AISGLTGTTEAF
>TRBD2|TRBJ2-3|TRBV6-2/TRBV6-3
ASSYSRTKKPLAGVTDTQY
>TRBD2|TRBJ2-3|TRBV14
ASSQDLGLGTDTQY
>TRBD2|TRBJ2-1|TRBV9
ASSVDESSGGRSSYNEQF